This TCR beta chain was profiled in a study of CD8 T cells in Susac syndrome. V shed 2 bases and J shed 6 bases, with 17 bases lying between them. Germline loops: CDR1 MNHEY, CDR2 SMNVEV (reference sequence). The CDR3 spans 15 residues. TCR beta sequences were obtained from blood CD8+ and CD4+ T cells. The multiple sclerosis control group comprised treatment-naive patients with stable or active relapsing-remitting disease. Negative isolation yielded CD4+ and CD8+ T cells, and FACS enriched TEMRA cells. A quantity of roughly 0.5 to 1 ug RNA underwent reverse transcription using random hexamers. Amplification of TCR beta CDR3 spanned 54 Vbeta and 13 Jbeta via immunoSEQ multiplex PCR. TCRdb passed the immunoSEQ multiplex PCR reads through MiXCR, listing each CDR3 protein once. The sample lists some 63,000 distinct CDR3 sequences, roughly 94% seen once, with under 0.6% in the top ten.

The V call is TRBV27, the J call TRBJ2-7, with a weak D call TRBD2 (5 bases). The receptor comes from a human donor with multiple sclerosis. The sample taken for sequencing was CD8+ T cells from PBMCs. CDR3 in DNA: TGTGCCAGCAGTTTAGTGGGCCCTCCACGGGGCGAGCAGTACTTC. Translation: CASSLVGPPRGEQYF.